The 24 T cell receptor beta chains in this list originate from one sample, sequenced in a study of T cell responses to AZD1222 COVID-19 vaccine. Repertoires were generated with immunoSEQ multiplex PCR, while TCRdb's copy carries only in-frame clones and drops some. The table has roughly 150,000 clones, approximately 93% seen once. Sequences were derived from peripheral blood, sampled 28 days after the second AZD1222 dose. The receptors come from an adult who received the AZD1222 COVID-19 vaccine.

Worth noting for this clone: Other DNA sequences from this sample encode an identical CDR3 as well. This sequence joins TRBV6-5 and TRBJ1-4, with D perhaps TRBD1 (5 bases). V was cut by 0 bases and J by 2 bases, with 7 bases left in between. CDR1 and CDR2 from the germline V gene are MNHEY and SVGAGI. This CDR3 contains 15 residues. CDR3 DNA sequence: TGTGCCAGCAGTTACTCGGGGGGGACTAATGAAAAACTGTTTTTT. This codes for CASSYSGGTNEKLFF.

The J gene is TRBJ2-3, the V gene TRBV6-2 or TRBV6-3, with 8 nucleotides matching TRBD1. V lost 5 bases, J lost 0 bases, and 10 bases stayed unmatched. The V gene's germline CDR1 is MNHEY and CDR2 SVGEGT. The CDR3 is 17 residues long. CDR3 bases: TGTGCCAGCAGTAGCTCCCGGACAGGGAAGAGCACAGATACGCAGTATTTT. This sequence encodes CASSSSRTGKSTDTQYF.

The chain combines TRBV7-3 with TRBJ2-7, with D hard to call. Per germline, CDR1 SGHTA and CDR2 FQGTGA. This CDR3 has 14 residues. The germline V and J ends were trimmed by 5 bases and 0 bases, with 11 bases remaining between them. The DNA of the CDR3 is TGTGCCAGCAGCCCTGACAAACGCTCCTACGAGCAGTACTTC. Amino acids: CASSPDKRSYEQYF.

CDR3 nucleotides: TGTGCCAGCAGCCAAGTTCTCACAGATACGCAGTATTTT. Translating gives CASSQVLTDTQYF. The chain recombines TRBV4-2 with TRBJ2-3; D remains ambiguous. The V gene lost 1 base and the J gene lost 2 bases, with 4 bases spanning the gap. Germline CDR1 and CDR2: LGHNA and YNFKEQ. There are 13 residues in the CDR3.

The chain links TRBV6-2 or TRBV6-3 to TRBJ2-6, with D perhaps TRBD1 or TRBD2 (5 bases each). Trimming left V 2 bases short and J 0 bases short, with 8 bases between. Germline CDR1 reads MNHEY; CDR2 reads SVGEGT. The CDR3 contains 16 residues. CDR3 sequence (DNA): TGTGCCAGCAGTTACGGGGGTAACTCTGGGGCCAACGTCCTGACTTTC. It translates to CASSYGGNSGANVLTF.

The chain uses TRBV23-1 and TRBJ1-6; unclear D gene. TRBV23-1 is designated an ORF whose function remains uncertain. The CDR3 has 10 amino acids. V gave up 4 bases and J gave up 19 bases, with 11 bases separating them. CDR3 protein: CASSLTSGHF. The CDR3 bases are TGCGCCAGCAGTCTGACGAGTGGGCACTTT.

As to this clone: Additional DNA sequences in this sample encode the identical CDR3. The chain employs TRBV28 and TRBJ1-6, with 7 bases fitting TRBD1. CDR1 and CDR2 from the germline V gene are MDHEN and SYDVKM. The CDR3 has 15 amino acids. V gave up 2 bases and J gave up 5 bases; unmatched junction bases: 3. CDR3 coding DNA: TGTGCCAGCAGTTTAGCAGGGGGAAATAATTCACCCCTCCACTTT. Translating gives CASSLAGGNNSPLHF. Full variable domain (outside the CDR3, taken from reference TRBV28 and TRBJ1-6): DVKVTQSSRYLVKRTGEKVFLECVQDMDHENMFWYRQDPGLGLRLIYFSYDVKMKEKGDIPEGYSVSREKKERFSLILESASTNQTSMYLCASSLAGGNNSPLHFGNGTRLTVT.

V usage is TRBV7-8 and J usage is TRBJ1-6; 7 bases align to TRBD1. The CDR3 is made up of 16 amino acids. V shed 1 base and J 5 bases; nucleotides not matched to a gene: 5. Germline CDR1 SGHVS, CDR2 FQNEAQ. The CDR3 region is CASSLESGGNNSPLHF. In DNA form, the CDR3 reads TGTGCCAGCAGCTTAGAGTCAGGGGGGAATAATTCACCCCTCCACTTT.

The genes are TRBV6-1 and TRBJ1-1, with TRBD1 as a possible D gene (5 bases). The V and J ends lost 1 base and 6 bases respectively, with 12 bases between them. Germline values: CDR1 MNHNS, CDR2 SASEGT. There are 14 residues in the CDR3. In DNA form, the CDR3 reads TGTGCCAGCAGTGAAGATTTTCGGGGGGCTGAAGCTTTCTTT. Its translation: CASSEDFRGAEAFF.

This clone was observed a handful of times. The J gene is TRBJ1-4, the V gene TRBV28, with D possibly being TRBD1 (5 bases). Germline-derived CDR1 and CDR2 are MDHEN and SYDVKM. The CDR3 spans 13 residues. V lost 5 bases, J lost 3 bases, and 7 bases lay in between. This CDR3 is CASSPGPNEKLFF. The CDR3 DNA is TGTGCCAGCAGTCCGGGGCCTAATGAAAAACTGTTTTTT.

The CDR3 is CASSSHYEQYF. DNA for the CDR3: TGTGCCAGCAGTTCCCACTACGAGCAGTACTTC. V gene TRBV6-6 combines with J gene TRBJ2-7; D gene uncertain. Deletions cut 4 bases from V and 3 bases from J, with 4 bases between. Germline V lookup: CDR1 MNHNY, CDR2 SVGAGI (reference sequence). The CDR3 extends over 11 amino acids.

The J gene is TRBJ1-5, the V gene TRBV27; TRBD1 agrees at 11 bases. Germline loops: CDR1 MNHEY, CDR2 SMNVEV (reference sequence). The CDR3 runs 17 residues. The junction had 6 bases not matched to a gene; V was cut back by 5 bases and J by 0 bases. In DNA form, the CDR3 reads TGTGCCAGCAGTAAAGGGACAGGGGGTTATAGCAATCAGCCCCAGCATTTT. As protein: CASSKGTGGYSNQPQHF.

The genes are TRBV2 and TRBJ1-2, with a weak D call TRBD1 (6 bases). The germline V gene has CDR1 SNHLY and CDR2 FYNNEI. Trimming pared 3 bases from V and 4 bases from J, leaving 6 bases between. CDR3 length equals 12 residues. CDR3 region: CASSEDSYGYTF. The CDR3 DNA follows: TGTGCCAGCAGTGAGGACAGCTATGGCTACACCTTC.

This chain links TRBV21-1 with TRBJ2-6; no check of the table's D call, TRBD1, against the DNA was made. TRBV21-1 is a known pseudogene. This CDR3 has 19 residues. CDR3 loop: CASSKGAGTGDIGANVLTF. The CDR3, as DNA: TGTGCCAGCAGCAAAGGGGCCGGGACAGGAGACATTGGGGCCAACGTCCTGACTTTC.

This clone was seen once. The chain combines TRBV10-1 with TRBJ1-2, with 8 positions matching TRBD1. The CDR3 is 17 amino acids. The germline CDR1 and CDR2 sequences are WNHNN and SYGVQD (reference sequence). V dropped 8 bases and J dropped 6; count of bases not matched to a gene: 20. CDR3 nucleotides: TGCGCCAGCCTTACTAAAGGGCAGGGGGCGTCGGGAAATGGCTACACCTTC. Translation gives CASLTKGQGASGNGYTF.

The chain has TRBV25-1 and TRBJ1-2; D uncertain. V lost 3 bases, J lost 4 bases, and 12 bases lay in between. This CDR3 spans 14 amino acids. CDR1 and CDR2 from the germline V gene are MGHDK and SYGVNS. The chain's CDR3 is CASSDPTGVYGYTF. CDR3 DNA sequence: TGTGCCAGCAGTGACCCTACCGGGGTCTATGGCTACACCTTC.

The chain is built from TRBV28 and TRBJ2-1; 7 nucleotides align to TRBD2. Per the germline V gene, CDR1 is MDHEN and CDR2 is SYDVKM. The J segment lost 2 bases and the V segment lost 8 bases, leaving 9 bases of the junction unmatched. The CDR3 loop spans 15 amino acids. CDR3 in amino acids: CASLLGRAPYNEQFF. The CDR3 bases are TGTGCCAGCCTTCTGGGGAGGGCACCCTACAATGAGCAGTTCTTC.

DNA for the CDR3: TGTGCCAGTAGTATCAGGCCGGCAGCCAATCAGCCCCAGCATTTT. Translating it yields CASSIRPAANQPQHF. The V and J genes are TRBV19 and TRBJ1-5; D unclear. The CDR3 covers 15 residues. Germline V gene data show CDR1 as LNHDA and CDR2 as SQIVND (reference sequence). Trimming shortened V by 3 bases and J by 3 bases, and 12 bases separated the two germline ends.

The chain combines TRBV11-2 with TRBJ2-7, with 9 bases that match TRBD2. CDR1 is SGHAT, CDR2 FQNNGV, per germline. The CDR3 is 15 amino acids. Trimming cost V 5 bases and J 3 bases; bases outside gene matches: 8. Written as DNA, the CDR3 is TGTGCCAGCAGCCACGGGACTAGCTCCCACTACGAGCAGTACTTC. Protein product: CASSHGTSSHYEQYF.

The rearrangement links TRBV5-4 to TRBJ2-3; 7 nucleotides align to TRBD1. This CDR3 has 14 amino acids. V lost 1 base and J lost 5; bases outside the gene matches: 4. The germline V gene has CDR1 SGHNT and CDR2 YYREEE (reference sequence). The CDR3 region is CASSLRQGIDTQYF. The CDR3 DNA sequence: TGTGCCAGCAGCTTGAGACAGGGCATAGATACGCAGTATTTT. The variable domain in full, completed from reference TRBV5-4 and TRBJ2-3, reads ETGVTQSPTHLIKTRGQQVTLRCSSQSGHNTVSWYQQALGQGPQFIFQYYREEENGRGNFPPRFSGLQFPNYSSELNVNALELDDSALYLCASSLRQGIDTQYFGPGTRLTVL.

V gene TRBV9 combines with J gene TRBJ2-2, with TRBD1 as a possible D gene (5 bases). The germline gives CDR1 SGDLS, CDR2 YYNGEE. This CDR3 has 14 residues. V was trimmed by 4 bases and J by 1 base, leaving 8 bases between them. CDR3 nucleotide sequence: TGTGCCAGCAGCCAGCAGGGGAACACCGGGGAGCTGTTTTTT. Its protein product is CASSQQGNTGELFF. Supplemented by reference TRBV9 and TRBJ2-2, the full variable domain reads DSGVTQTPKHLITATGQRVTLRCSPRSGDLSVYWYQQSLDQGLQFLIQYYNGEERAKGNILERFSAQQFPDLHSELNLSSLELGDSALYFCASSQQGNTGELFFGEGSRLTVL.

The rearrangement uses TRBV7-3 and TRBJ2-7; TRBD2 matches at 7 bases. V shed 4 bases, J shed 3 bases, and the junction held 9 bases outside the gene matches. The CDR3 contains 15 residues. Per germline, CDR1 SGHTA and CDR2 FQGTGA. CDR3 nucleotide sequence: TGTGCCAGCAGCTCAAGGGGCGGGAGTGTCTACGAGCAGTACTTC. This encodes CASSSRGGSVYEQYF.

The rearrangement links TRBV15 to TRBJ1-3; D remains ambiguous. There are 13 residues in the CDR3. The germline CDR1 and CDR2 sequences are LNHNV and YYDKDF (reference sequence). Between the trimmed V and J ends, which lost 4 bases and 4 bases, there was a span of 8 bases. The CDR3 coding sequence is TGTGCCACCAGCACTAAACCCGGAAACACCATATATTTT. This sequence encodes CATSTKPGNTIYF.

This chain uses TRBV4-3 with TRBJ2-1; D is possibly TRBD1 or TRBD2 (6 bases each). The CDR3 spans 15 residues. Trimming pared 1 base from V and 4 bases from J, leaving 11 bases between. Germline lookup yields CDR1 LGHNA and CDR2 YSLEER. The CDR3 DNA is TGCGCCAGCAGCCAAGGAACAGGGAGGTACAATGAGCAGTTCTTC. It specifies CASSQGTGRYNEQFF.